The T cell receptor (beta chain) described here comes from a study of beta chain features in type 1 diabetes. Study findings and constraints: Cells with high TCR expression could be over-represented by cDNA sequencing. The VDJ junctions of type 1 diabetes patients carried fewer insertions and more deletions. Shortening of TCRB CDR3s, moderate but significant, appeared in all four CD4+ subsets of Type 1 diabetes patients.

Germline CDR1 SGHTA, CDR2 FQGNSA. CDR3 length equals 14 residues. The germline V and J ends were trimmed by 3 bases and 7 bases, with 16 bases remaining between them. There are a few counts of this clone. Its target is not known. All of the isolated RNA was reverse transcribed, so expressed TCRB transcripts were sequenced. Generated by immunoSEQ multiplex PCR, the TCRdb table keeps only in-frame clones and is missing some. The table records hundreds of thousands of clones, more than 13% of them present only once. The chain recombines TRBV7-2 with TRBJ2-7, with unresolved D. The sample consisted of naive CD4+ T cells from blood. This clonotype was obtained from a young man with type 1 diabetes. The CDR3 DNA sequence: TGTGCCAGCAGCTTTTCCGACGGTCCTGGGGAGCAGTACTTC. Translated, it gives CASSFSDGPGEQYF.